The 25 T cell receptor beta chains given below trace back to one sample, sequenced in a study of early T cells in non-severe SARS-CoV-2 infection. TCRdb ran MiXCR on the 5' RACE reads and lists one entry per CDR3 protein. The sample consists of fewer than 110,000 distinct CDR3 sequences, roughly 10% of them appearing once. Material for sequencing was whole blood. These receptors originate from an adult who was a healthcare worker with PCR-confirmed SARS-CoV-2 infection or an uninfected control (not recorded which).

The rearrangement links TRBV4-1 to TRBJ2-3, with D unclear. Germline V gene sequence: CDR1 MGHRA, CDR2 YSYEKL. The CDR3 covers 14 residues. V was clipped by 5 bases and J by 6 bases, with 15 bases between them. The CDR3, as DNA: TGCGCCAGCAGCTTGAACCAGTTTTCCGATACGCAGTATTTT. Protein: CASSLNQFSDTQYF.

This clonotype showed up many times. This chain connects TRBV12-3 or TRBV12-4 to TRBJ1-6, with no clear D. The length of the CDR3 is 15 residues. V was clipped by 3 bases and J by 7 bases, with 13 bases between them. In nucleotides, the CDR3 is TGTGCCAGCAGTTTGGGCCTTAAGCCCAATTCACCCCTCCACTTT. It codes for CASSLGLKPNSPLHF.

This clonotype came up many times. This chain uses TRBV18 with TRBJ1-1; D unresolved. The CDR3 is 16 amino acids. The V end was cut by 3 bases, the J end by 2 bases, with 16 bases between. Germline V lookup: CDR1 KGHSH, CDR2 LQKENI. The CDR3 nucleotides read TGTGCCAGCTCACCTTTATATGAACCCCCCAACACTGAAGCTTTCTTT. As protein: CASSPLYEPPNTEAFF.

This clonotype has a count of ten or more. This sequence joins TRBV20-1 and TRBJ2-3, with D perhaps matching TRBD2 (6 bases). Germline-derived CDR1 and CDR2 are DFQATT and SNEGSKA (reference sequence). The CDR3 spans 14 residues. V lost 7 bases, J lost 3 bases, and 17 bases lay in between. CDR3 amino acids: CSGREWRSTDTQYF. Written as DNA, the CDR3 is TGCAGTGGACGGGAGTGGAGGTCGACAGATACGCAGTATTTT.

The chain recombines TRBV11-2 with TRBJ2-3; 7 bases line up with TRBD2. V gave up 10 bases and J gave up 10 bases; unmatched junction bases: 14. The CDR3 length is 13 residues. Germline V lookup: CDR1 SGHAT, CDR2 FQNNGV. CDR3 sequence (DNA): TGTGCCACCGAGACTAGCCGTGGGCATCCGCAGTATTTT. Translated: CATETSRGHPQYF.

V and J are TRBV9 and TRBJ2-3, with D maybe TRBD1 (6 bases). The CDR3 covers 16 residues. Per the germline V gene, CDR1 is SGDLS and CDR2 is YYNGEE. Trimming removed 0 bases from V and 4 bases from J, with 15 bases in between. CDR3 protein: CASSVEYRAAADTQYF. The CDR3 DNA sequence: TGTGCCAGCAGCGTAGAGTACAGGGCGGCGGCAGATACGCAGTATTTT.

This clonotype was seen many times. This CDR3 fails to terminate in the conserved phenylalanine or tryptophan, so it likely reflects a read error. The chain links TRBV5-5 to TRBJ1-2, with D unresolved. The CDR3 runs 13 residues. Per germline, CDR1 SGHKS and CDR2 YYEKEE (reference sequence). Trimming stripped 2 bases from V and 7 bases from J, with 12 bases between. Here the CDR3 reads CASSFEGSGGYTS. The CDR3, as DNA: TGTGCCAGCAGCTTCGAGGGAAGCGGTGGCTACACCTCC.

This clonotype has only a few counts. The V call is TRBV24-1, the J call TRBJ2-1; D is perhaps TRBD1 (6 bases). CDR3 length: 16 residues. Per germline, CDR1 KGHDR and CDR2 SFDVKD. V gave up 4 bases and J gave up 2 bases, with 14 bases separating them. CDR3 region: CATSELKQGPYNEQFF. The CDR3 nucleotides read TGTGCCACCAGTGAGCTGAAACAGGGCCCCTACAATGAGCAGTTCTTC.

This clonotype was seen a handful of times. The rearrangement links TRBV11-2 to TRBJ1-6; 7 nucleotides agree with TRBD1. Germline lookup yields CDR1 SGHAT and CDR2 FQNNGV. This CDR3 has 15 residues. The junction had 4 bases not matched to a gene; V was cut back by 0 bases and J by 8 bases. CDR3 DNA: TGTGCCAGCAGCTTAGAGACAGGGCCGGATTCACCCCTCCACTTT. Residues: CASSLETGPDSPLHF.

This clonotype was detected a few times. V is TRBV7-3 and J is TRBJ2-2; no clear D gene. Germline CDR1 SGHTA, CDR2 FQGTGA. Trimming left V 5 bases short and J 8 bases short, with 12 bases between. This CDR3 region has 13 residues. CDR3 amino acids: CASSPTPTGELFF. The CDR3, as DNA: TGTGCCAGCAGCCCAACGCCGACTGGGGAGCTGTTTTTT.

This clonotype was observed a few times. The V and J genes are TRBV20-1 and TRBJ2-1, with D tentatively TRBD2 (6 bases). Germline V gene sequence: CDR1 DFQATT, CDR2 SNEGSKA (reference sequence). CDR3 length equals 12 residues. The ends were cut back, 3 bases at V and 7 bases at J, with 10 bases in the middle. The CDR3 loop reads CSASGTANEQFF. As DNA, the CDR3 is TGCAGTGCTAGCGGGACTGCGAATGAGCAGTTCTTC.

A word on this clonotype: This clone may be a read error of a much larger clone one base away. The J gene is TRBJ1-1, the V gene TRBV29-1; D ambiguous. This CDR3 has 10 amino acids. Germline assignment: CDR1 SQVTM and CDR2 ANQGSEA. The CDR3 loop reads CGVEVIEAFF. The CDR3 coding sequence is TGCGGCGTTGAGGTAATTGAAGCTTTCTTT.

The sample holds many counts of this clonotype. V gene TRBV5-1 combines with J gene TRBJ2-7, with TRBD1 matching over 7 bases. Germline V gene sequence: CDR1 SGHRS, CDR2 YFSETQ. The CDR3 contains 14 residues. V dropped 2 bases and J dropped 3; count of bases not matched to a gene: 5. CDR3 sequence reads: CASSFIRDSYEQYF. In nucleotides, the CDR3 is TGCGCCAGCAGCTTCATCCGGGACAGCTACGAGCAGTACTTC.

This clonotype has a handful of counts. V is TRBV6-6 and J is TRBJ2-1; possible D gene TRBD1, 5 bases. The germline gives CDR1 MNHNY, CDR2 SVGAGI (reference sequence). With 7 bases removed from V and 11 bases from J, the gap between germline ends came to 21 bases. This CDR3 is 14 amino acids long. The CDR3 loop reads CASTSMTASDKQFF. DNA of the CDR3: TGTGCCAGCACCTCGATGACAGCTAGTGATAAGCAGTTCTTC.

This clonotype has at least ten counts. CDR3 coding DNA: TGCAGTGCTAGAGGCTCCGGGGAACCGCAAGAGACCCAGTACTTC. This sequence encodes CSARGSGEPQETQYF. V and J are TRBV20-1 and TRBJ2-5; tentatively, D is TRBD2 (5 bases). Between the trimmed V and J ends, which lost 1 base and 2 bases, there was a span of 14 bases. Germline V gene data show CDR1 as DFQATT and CDR2 as SNEGSKA (reference sequence). This CDR3 is built from 15 residues.

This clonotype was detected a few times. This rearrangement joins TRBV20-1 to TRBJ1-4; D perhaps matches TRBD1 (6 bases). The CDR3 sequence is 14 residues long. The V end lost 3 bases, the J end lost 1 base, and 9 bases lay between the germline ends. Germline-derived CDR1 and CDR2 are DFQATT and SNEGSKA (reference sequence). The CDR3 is CSASRGGTNEKLFF. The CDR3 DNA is TGCAGTGCTAGCAGGGGAGGAACTAATGAAAAACTGTTTTTT.

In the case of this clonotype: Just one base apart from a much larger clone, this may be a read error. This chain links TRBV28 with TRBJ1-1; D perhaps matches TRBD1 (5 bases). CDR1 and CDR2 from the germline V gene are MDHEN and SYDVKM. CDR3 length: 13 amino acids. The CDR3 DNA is TGTGCCAGCAGTTTAGCAGGGATTAGTAAAGCTATCTTT. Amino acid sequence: CASSLAGISKAIF.

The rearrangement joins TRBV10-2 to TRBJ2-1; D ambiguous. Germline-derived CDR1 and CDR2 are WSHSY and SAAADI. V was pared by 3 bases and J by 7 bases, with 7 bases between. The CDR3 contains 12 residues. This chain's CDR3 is CASSDRANEQFF. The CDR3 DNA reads TGCGCCAGCAGTGACCGAGCTAATGAGCAGTTCTTC.

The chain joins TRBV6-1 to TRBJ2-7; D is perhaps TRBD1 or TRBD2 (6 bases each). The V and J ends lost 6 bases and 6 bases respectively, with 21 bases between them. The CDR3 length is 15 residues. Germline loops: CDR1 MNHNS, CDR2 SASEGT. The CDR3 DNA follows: TGTGCCAGCAGGAACAGGAAAACCGGGGGCCGCGAGCAGTACTTC. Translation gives CASRNRKTGGREQYF.

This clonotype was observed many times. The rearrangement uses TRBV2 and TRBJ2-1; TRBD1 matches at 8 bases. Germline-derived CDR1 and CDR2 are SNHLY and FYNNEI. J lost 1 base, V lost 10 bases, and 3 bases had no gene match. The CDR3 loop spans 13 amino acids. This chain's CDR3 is CATQGESYNEQFF. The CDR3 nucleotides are TGTGCCACACAGGGGGAGTCCTACAATGAGCAGTTCTTC.

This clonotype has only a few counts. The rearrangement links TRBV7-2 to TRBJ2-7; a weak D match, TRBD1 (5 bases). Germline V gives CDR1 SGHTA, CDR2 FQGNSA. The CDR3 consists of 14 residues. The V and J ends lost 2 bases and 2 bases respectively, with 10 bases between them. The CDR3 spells CASSLYGRAYEQYF. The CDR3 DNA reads TGTGCCAGCAGCTTATACGGCAGGGCCTACGAGCAGTACTTC.

Here the CDR3 DNA reads TGTGCCATCAGCCCCAGACTATCAGAGGACATTCAGTACTTC. The encoded protein is CAISPRLSEDIQYF. This chain links TRBV10-3 with TRBJ2-4; perhaps TRBD2 as D (5 bases). Trimming removed 6 bases from V and 8 bases from J, with 17 bases in between. Germline V gives CDR1 ENHRY, CDR2 SYGVKD. This CDR3 comprises 14 residues.

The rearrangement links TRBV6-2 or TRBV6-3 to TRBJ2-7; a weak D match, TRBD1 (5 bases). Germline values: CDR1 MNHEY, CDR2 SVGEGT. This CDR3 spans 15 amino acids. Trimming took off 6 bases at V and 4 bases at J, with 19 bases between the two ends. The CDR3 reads CASRTVASFGYEQYF. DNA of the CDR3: TGTGCCAGCAGGACAGTGGCCTCCTTCGGGTACGAGCAGTACTTC.

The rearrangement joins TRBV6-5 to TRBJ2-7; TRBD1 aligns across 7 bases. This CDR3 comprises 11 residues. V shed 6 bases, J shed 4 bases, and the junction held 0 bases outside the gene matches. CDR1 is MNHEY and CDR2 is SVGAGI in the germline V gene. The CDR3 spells CASRGQYEQYF. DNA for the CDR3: TGTGCCAGCAGGGGACAGTACGAGCAGTACTTC.

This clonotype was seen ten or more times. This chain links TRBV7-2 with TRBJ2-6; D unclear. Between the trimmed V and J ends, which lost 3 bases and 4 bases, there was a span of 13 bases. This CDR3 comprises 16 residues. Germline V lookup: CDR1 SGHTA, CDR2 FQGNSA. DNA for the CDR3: TGTGCCAGCAGCTTTGGCAGATCTCTGGGGGCCAACGTCCTGACTTTC. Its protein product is CASSFGRSLGANVLTF.